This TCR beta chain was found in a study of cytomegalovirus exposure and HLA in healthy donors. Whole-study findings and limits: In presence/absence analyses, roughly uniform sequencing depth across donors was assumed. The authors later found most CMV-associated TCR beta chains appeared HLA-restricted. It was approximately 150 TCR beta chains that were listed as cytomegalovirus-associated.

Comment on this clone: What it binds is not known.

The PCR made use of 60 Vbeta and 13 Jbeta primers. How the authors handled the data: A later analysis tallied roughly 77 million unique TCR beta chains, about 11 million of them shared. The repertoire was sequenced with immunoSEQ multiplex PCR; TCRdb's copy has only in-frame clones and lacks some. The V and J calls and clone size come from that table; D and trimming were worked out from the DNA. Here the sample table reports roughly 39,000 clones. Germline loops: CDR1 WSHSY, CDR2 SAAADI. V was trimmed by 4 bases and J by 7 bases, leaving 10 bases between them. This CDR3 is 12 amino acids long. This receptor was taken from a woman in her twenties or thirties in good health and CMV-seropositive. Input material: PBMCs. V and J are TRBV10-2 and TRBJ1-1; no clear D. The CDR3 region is CASSVEYSEAFF. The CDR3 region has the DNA TGCGCCAGCAGTGTAGAGTACAGTGAAGCTTTCTTT.